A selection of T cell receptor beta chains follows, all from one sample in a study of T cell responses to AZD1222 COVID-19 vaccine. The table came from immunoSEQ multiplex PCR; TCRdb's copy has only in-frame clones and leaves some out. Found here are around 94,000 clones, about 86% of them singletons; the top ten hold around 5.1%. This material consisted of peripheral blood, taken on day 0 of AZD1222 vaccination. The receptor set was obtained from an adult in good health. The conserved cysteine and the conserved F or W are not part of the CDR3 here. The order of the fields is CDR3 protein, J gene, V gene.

ASSQGASGSLNNEQF	TRBJ2-1	TRBV3-1/TRBV3-2
ASSLGGFGNTIY	TRBJ1-3	TRBV5-4
ATSRGRGNSNQPQH	TRBJ1-5	TRBV15
ASSQGTAPNEKLF	TRBJ1-4	TRBV3-1/TRBV3-2
ASSLTGWTEAF	TRBJ1-1	TRBV6-5
ASSLGQGGYGYT	TRBJ1-2	TRBV5-1
ASHSGGSYTQY	TRBJ2-3	TRBV27
ASSVPGDEQY	TRBJ2-7	TRBV9
ASSPQGGGFF	TRBJ2-1	TRBV5-1
ASSQDSVLGYGYT	TRBJ1-2	TRBV4-1
ASSTESNEKLF	TRBJ1-4	TRBV5-4
ASRNPKDSNQPQH	TRBJ1-5	TRBV6-4
ATSAGQGYGTQY	TRBJ2-3	TRBV6-6
ASSFTGTSYEQY	TRBJ2-7	TRBV27
ASSDSTNSATNEKLF	TRBJ1-4	TRBV9
ASSQDTGEQF	TRBJ2-1	TRBV3-1/TRBV3-2
ASSLGGRYEQY	TRBJ2-7	TRBV5-1
ASSYVGGRDIQY	TRBJ2-4	TRBV6-2/TRBV6-3
ASSPGTRETQY	TRBJ2-5	TRBV7-3
ASSLGDRNYGYT	TRBJ1-2	TRBV28
ASSRTGGAAGSIQY	TRBJ2-4	TRBV7-2
ASSQAAGTTSAF	TRBJ1-1	TRBV4-1
ASSFQGGSYGYT	TRBJ1-2	TRBV5-4
ASSPRLAGRQETQY	TRBJ2-5	TRBV5-1
ASKGNTDTQY	TRBJ2-3	TRBV27
ASSYLLGQGDQPQH	TRBJ1-5	TRBV6-9
ASRKGTAGELF	TRBJ2-2	TRBV27
ASRDTGGNYGYT	TRBJ1-2	TRBV27
ASSETGFQPQH	TRBJ1-5	TRBV6-5
ATSDYRTSGIGTRYNEQF	TRBJ2-1	TRBV24-1
ASRPGQGIGNTEAF	TRBJ1-1	TRBV5-4
ASSSTSGGGTDTQY	TRBJ2-3	TRBV7-2
ASSEGTGSGNTIY	TRBJ1-3	TRBV7-3
ASSPLTGPTYEQY	TRBJ2-7	TRBV11-2
ASSPSGVSSYEQY	TRBJ2-7	TRBV9
ASSVLSTNTGELF	TRBJ2-2	TRBV9
ASSQDFQRGPETQY	TRBJ2-5	TRBV4-3
ASKLAGRNEQF	TRBJ2-1	TRBV6-5
ASSYTYEQY	TRBJ2-7	TRBV7-9
ASSVGLAEAGELF	TRBJ2-2	TRBV9
AIKGDSNEKLF	TRBJ1-4	TRBV10-3
ASSQTRVSAGELF	TRBJ2-2	TRBV6-5